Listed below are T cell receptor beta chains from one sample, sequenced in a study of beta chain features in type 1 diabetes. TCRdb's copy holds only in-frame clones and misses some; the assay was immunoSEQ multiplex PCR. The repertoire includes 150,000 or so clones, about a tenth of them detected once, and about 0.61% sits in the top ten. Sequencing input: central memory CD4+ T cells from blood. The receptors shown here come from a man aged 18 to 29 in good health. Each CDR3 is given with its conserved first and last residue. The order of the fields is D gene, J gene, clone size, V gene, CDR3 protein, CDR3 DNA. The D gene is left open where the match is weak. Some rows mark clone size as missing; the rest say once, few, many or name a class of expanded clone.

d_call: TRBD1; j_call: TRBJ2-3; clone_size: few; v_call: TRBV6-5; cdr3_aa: CASSYEGQITDTQYF; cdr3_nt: TGTGCCAGCAGTTACGAGGGACAGATCACAGATACGCAGTATTTT
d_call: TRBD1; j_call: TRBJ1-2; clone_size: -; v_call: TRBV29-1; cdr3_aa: CTVNRGQSYTF; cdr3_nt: TGCACCGTGAACAGGGGCCAGAGCTACACCTTC
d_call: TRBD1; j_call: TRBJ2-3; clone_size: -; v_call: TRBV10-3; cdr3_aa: CAIRPSTGTDTQYF; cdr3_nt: TGTGCCATCAGACCCTCGACAGGGACCGATACGCAGTATTTT
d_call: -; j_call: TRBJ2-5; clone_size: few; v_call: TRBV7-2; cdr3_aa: CASSAQRGTQYF; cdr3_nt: TGTGCCAGCAGCGCTCAGCGAGGGACCCAGTACTTC
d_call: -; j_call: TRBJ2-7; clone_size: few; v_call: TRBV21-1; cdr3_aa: CASVQKVESQVSHEQYF; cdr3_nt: TGTGCCAGCGTTCAAAAGGTAGAATCCCAGGTTTCCCACGAGCAGTACTTC
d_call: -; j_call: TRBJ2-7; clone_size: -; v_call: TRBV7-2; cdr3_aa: CASSLSGTQAYEQYF; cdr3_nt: TGTGCCAGCAGCTTATCCGGGACACAAGCCTACGAGCAGTACTTC
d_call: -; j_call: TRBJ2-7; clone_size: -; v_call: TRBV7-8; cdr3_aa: CASSFRGARYEQYF; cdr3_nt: TGTGCCAGCAGCTTTCGGGGGGCAAGGTACGAGCAGTACTTC
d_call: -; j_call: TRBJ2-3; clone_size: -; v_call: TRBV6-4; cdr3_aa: CASSQTETRTDTQYF; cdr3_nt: TGTGCCAGCAGTCAAACAGAGACCCGCACAGATACGCAGTATTTT
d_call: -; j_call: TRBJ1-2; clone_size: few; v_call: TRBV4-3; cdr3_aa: CASSKGVVGSYGGYTF; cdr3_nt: TGCGCCAGCAGCAAGGGTGTGGTGGGGAGCTATGGTGGCTACACCTTC
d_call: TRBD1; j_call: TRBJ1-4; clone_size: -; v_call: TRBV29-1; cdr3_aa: CSVTGQGATNEKLFF; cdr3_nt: TGCAGCGTAACGGGACAGGGGGCGACCAATGAAAAACTGTTTTTT
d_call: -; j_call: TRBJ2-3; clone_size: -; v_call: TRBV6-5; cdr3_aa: CASSYSWGGTDTQYF; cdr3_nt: TGTGCCAGCAGTTACTCTTGGGGCGGCACAGATACGCAGTATTTT
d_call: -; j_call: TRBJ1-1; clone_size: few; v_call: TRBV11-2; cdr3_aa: CASSLRQADTEAFF; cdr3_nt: TGTGCCAGCAGCTTACGTCAGGCTGACACTGAAGCTTTCTTT
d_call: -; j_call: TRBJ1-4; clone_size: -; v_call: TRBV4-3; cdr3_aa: CASSQSTARNEKLFF; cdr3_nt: TGCGCCAGCAGCCAATCCACAGCACGGAATGAAAAACTGTTTTTT
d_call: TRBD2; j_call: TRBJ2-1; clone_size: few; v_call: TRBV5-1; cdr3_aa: CASSLDPAGGAYNEQFF; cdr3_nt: TGCGCCAGCAGCTTGGACCCCGCTGGGGGGGCCTACAATGAGCAGTTCTTC
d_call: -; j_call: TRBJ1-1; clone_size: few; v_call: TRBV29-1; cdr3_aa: CSVVTVLDTEAFF; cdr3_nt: TGCAGCGTTGTGACAGTTTTAGACACTGAAGCTTTCTTT
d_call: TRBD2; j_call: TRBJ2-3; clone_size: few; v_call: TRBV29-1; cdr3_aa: CSAALTSGNTDTQYF; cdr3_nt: TGCAGCGCCGCCCTGACTAGCGGGAACACAGATACGCAGTATTTT
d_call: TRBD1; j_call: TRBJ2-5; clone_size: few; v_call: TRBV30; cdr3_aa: CAWSVQGQTQYF; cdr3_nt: TGTGCCTGGAGTGTACAGGGGCAGACCCAGTACTTC
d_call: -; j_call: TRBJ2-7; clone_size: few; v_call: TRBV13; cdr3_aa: CASSQGPPGEQYF; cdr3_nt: TGTGCCAGCTCGCAGGGGCCCCCGGGAGAGCAGTACTTC
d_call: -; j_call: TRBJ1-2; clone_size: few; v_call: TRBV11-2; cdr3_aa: CASSHRILGPPGYGYTF; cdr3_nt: TGTGCCAGCAGCCACCGAATCCTGGGCCCGCCGGGATATGGCTACACCTTC
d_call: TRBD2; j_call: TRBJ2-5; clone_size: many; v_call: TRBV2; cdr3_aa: CASKAGQYQETQYF; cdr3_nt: TGTGCCAGCAAAGCGGGGCAGTACCAAGAGACCCAGTACTTC
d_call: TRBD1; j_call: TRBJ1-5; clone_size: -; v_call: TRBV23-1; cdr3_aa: CASPQGAGNQPQHF; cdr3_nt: TGCGCCAGCCCACAGGGGGCAGGCAATCAGCCCCAGCATTTT
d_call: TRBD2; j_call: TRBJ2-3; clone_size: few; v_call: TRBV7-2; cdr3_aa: CASSLDLAVSTDTQYF; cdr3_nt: TGTGCCAGCAGCTTAGATCTAGCGGTTAGCACAGATACGCAGTATTTT
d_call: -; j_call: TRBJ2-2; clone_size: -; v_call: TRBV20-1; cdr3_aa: CSARRSGELFF; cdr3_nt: TGCAGTGCAAGACGGTCCGGGGAGCTGTTTTTT
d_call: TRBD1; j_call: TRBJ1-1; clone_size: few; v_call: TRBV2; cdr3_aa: CASSLDRVGANTEAFF; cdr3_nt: TGTGCCAGCAGCCTGGACAGGGTAGGAGCCAACACTGAAGCTTTCTTT
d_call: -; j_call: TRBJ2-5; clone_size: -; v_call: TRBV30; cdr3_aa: CACHLSGETQYF; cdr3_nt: TGTGCCTGCCACCTAAGCGGAGAGACCCAGTACTTC
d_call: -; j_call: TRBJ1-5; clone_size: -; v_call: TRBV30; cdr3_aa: CAWTAAGQPQHF; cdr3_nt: TGTGCCTGGACGGCGGCCGGTCAGCCCCAGCATTTT
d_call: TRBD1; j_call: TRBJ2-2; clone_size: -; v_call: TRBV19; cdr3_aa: CASTPRTGGTGELFF; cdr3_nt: TGTGCCAGTACCCCCCGGACAGGGGGCACCGGGGAGCTGTTTTTT
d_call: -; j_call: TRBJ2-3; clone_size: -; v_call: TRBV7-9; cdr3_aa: CASSLGVGGTDTQYF; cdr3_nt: TGTGCCAGCAGCTTAGGAGTAGGGGGCACAGATACGCAGTATTTT
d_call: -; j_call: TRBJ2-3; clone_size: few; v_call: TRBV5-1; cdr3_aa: CASSLIEQGSDTQYF; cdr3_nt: TGCGCCAGCAGCTTGATTGAACAGGGTTCGGATACGCAGTATTTT
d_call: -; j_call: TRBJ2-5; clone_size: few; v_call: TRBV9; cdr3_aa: CASSVAWTKQETQYF; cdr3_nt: TGTGCCAGCAGCGTAGCCTGGACTAAACAAGAGACCCAGTACTTC
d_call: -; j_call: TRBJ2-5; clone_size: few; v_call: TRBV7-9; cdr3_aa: CASSLGIGTRQETQYF; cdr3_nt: TGTGCCAGCAGCTTAGGAATAGGGACAAGACAAGAGACCCAGTACTTC
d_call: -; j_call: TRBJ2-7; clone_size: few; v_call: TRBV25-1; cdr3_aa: CASSERQAYEQYF; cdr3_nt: TGTGCCAGCAGTGAACGACAGGCCTACGAGCAGTACTTC
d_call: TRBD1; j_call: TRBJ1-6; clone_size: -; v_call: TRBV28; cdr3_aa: CASSSATTGVSPLHF; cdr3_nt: TGTGCCAGCAGTTCGGCTACTACAGGGGTTTCACCCCTCCACTTT
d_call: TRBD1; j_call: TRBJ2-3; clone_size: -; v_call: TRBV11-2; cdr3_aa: CASRFNRGKAHTDTQYF; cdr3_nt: TGTGCCAGCAGATTCAACAGGGGCAAGGCCCACACAGATACGCAGTATTTT
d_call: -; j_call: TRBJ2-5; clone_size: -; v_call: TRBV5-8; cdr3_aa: CASSIRVQETQYF; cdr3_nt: TGTGCCAGCAGCATCAGGGTCCAAGAGACCCAGTACTTC
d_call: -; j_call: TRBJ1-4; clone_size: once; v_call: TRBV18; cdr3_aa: CASSHTGSREKLFF; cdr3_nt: TGTGCCAGCTCACACACAGGGTCGCGTGAAAAACTGTTTTTT
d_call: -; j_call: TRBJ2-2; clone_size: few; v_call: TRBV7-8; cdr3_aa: CASSFITANTGELFF; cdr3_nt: TGTGCCAGCAGCTTTATTACTGCGAACACCGGGGAGCTGTTTTTT
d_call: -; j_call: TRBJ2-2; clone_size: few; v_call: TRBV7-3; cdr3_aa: CASTQGNTGELFF; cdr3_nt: TGTGCCAGCACACAGGGGAACACCGGGGAGCTGTTTTTT